This T cell receptor beta chain was identified in a study of CD8 T cells in Susac syndrome (dated by TCRdb to between 2018 and 2021). Notes on the research overall: Repertoire sequencing was used to test whether CD8+ T cell activation and differentiation in Susac syndrome was antigen driven. Study-wide conclusions, independent of this receptor: The study acknowledged that relatively few individuals were included in the TCR sequencing and HLA analysis.

Trimming takes 5 bases off V and 6 bases off J; junction bases not matched to a gene: 7. The germline V gene encodes CDR1 LNHDA and CDR2 SQIVND (reference sequence). Spanning cysteine to phenylalanine, the CDR3 consists of 14 amino acids. The read is trimmed to its CDR3 DNA, 42 bases read in frame from base 1. RNA was extracted using the RNeasy kit, and roughly 0.5 to 1 microgram was reverse transcribed with random hexamers. The immunoSEQ multiplex PCR assay, which covers 54 Vbeta and 13 Jbeta segments, was used to amplify TCR beta CDR3 regions. PCR amplification bias was corrected using a synthetic template baseline for primer optimization and computational correction. In the paper's pipeline: Reads were assigned to V, D and J genes according to IMGT and analyzed in immunoSEQ Analyzer, with only productive sequences retained. To calculate clonality, Shannon entropy was normalized by log2 of the number of productive unique sequences and then subtracted from one. For each patient and control, public and private clones were evaluated among the 100 most prevalent clones. Clones were defined as Susac-specific when absent from the healthy and MS cohorts, from about 970 published viral clones and from other ImmuneACCESS disease sequences. TCRdb reran the public reads through fastp at Q25 and MiXCR, keeping productive beta chains. Identical CDR3 protein sequences are pooled into one entry, listed with their most common genes and DNA. TCRdb, rather than the study authors, made the V and J calls. For this sample the table gives 150,000 or so distinct CDR3 sequences, of which around 94% were detected only once. The top ten clones comprise 0.11% to 0.15% of the sample.

High-throughput TCR beta sequencing profiled peripheral blood CD8+ and CD4+ T cells from healthy donors, Susac syndrome patients and multiple sclerosis patients. Healthy donors were included as age- and sex-matched controls. Bulk CD8+ and CD4+ T cells were purified by magnetic negative isolation, while CD8+ TEMRA cells were enriched using FACS. Blood was collected in EDTA tubes and processed within 24 hours, with PBMCs isolated through density gradient centrifugation. PBMCs intended for TCR sequencing were frozen in liquid nitrogen and were later thawed in a 37 degrees C water bath. Purity of sorted or isolated CD4+, CD8+ and CD8+ TEMRA cells was at least 90%. On this clonotype: The clone's antigen remains unknown. Base-call qualities are not available, and no considerably larger clone is one nucleotide away.

Source material: CD4+ T cells from PBMCs. This clonotype was obtained from a human donor in good health. The receptor chain draws on TRBV19 and TRBJ2-5, and 9 junction bases match TRBD1. Here the CDR3 is given as CASSSWDRDKTQYF. The sequenced DNA is TGTGCCAGTAGTTCCTGGGACAGGGACAAGACCCAGTACTTC.